Below are 21 T cell receptor beta chains sequenced from a single sample in a study of T cells after somatic rescue of genetic block. TCRdb keeps only in-frame clones here, not all; method: immunoSEQ multiplex PCR. The data contain 55,000 to 75,000 clones, roughly 90% of them singletons. The specimen sequenced was peripheral blood mononuclear cells (PBMCs). These receptors were obtained from a man aged 40-50 years.

The V gene is TRBV29-1, the J gene TRBJ2-7; 11 bases are shared with TRBD1. The CDR3 loop spans 14 amino acids. The junction had 5 bases not matched to a gene; V was cut back by 3 bases and J by 4 bases. Germline V gene lookup returns CDR1 SQVTM and CDR2 ANQGSEA. The CDR3 here is CSVDSGTGGYEQYF. In DNA form, the CDR3 reads TGCAGCGTTGACAGCGGGACAGGGGGGTACGAGCAGTACTTC.

The chain combines TRBV19 with TRBJ1-5, with 9 bases aligning to TRBD1. Germline V gene sequence: CDR1 LNHDA, CDR2 SQIVND (reference sequence). Trimming removed 5 bases from V and 1 base from J; junction bases left unmatched: 6. The CDR3 runs to 16 residues. The CDR3 is CASSSGGQGSNQPQHF. CDR3 bases: TGTGCCAGTAGTTCAGGGGGACAGGGAAGCAATCAGCCCCAGCATTTT. Full variable domain (rest looked up from reference TRBV19 and TRBJ1-5): DGGITQSPKYLFRKEGQNVTLSCEQNLNHDAMYWYRQDPGQGLRLIYYSQIVNDFQKGDIAEGYSVSREKKESFPLTVTSAQKNPTAFYLCASSSGGQGSNQPQHFGDGTRLSIL.

CDR3 amino acids: CASSHGDRGRTEAFF. In DNA form, the CDR3 reads TGTGCCAGCAGTCACGGGGACAGGGGGAGAACTGAAGCTTTCTTT. The chain recombines TRBV6-4 with TRBJ1-1; 11 bases line up with TRBD1. The CDR3 is 15 residues long. V trimming: 5 bases; J trimming: 5 bases; junction bases outside the gene matches: 7. Germline V gene data show CDR1 as MRHNA and CDR2 as SNTAGT.

V usage is TRBV27 and J usage is TRBJ2-3; D is undetermined. This CDR3 contains 14 residues. Germline values: CDR1 MNHEY, CDR2 SMNVEV (reference sequence). Between the trimmed V and J ends, which lost 7 bases and 0 bases, there was a span of 11 bases. The CDR3 DNA is TGTGCCAGCACCCTGGGTGACAGCACAGATACGCAGTATTTT. This codes for CASTLGDSTDTQYF.

The V call is TRBV4-2, the J call TRBJ2-1; the match to TRBD1 covers 7 bases. This CDR3 contains 15 residues. Per germline, CDR1 LGHNA and CDR2 YNFKEQ. The V and J ends lost 4 bases and 7 bases, in that order; junction bases with no gene match: 10. CDR3 nucleotides: TGTGCCAGCAGCCCGGCCGGGGACAGAGGTAATGAGCAGTTCTTC. Translation: CASSPAGDRGNEQFF.

In DNA form, the CDR3 reads TGTGCCAGCAGCAGACTAGCGGGGGCGACCTACGAGCAGTACTTC. Amino acids: CASSRLAGATYEQYF. The chain joins TRBV4-2 to TRBJ2-7; 12 bases fit TRBD2. J lost 2 bases, V lost 5 bases, and 4 bases had no gene match. This CDR3 has 15 residues. CDR1 LGHNA and CDR2 YNFKEQ come from the germline V gene.

This chain joins TRBV30 and TRBJ2-7; 10 bases match TRBD2. Germline assignment: CDR1 GTSNPN and CDR2 SVGIG (reference sequence). This CDR3 contains 17 residues. The junction had 11 bases not matched to a gene; V was cut back by 0 bases and J by 3 bases. CDR3 in DNA: TGTGCCTGGAGTGTAAGGACTAGCGGAAGTTGGGGCTACGAGCAGTACTTC. This codes for CAWSVRTSGSWGYEQYF. Full variable domain (rest looked up from reference TRBV30 and TRBJ2-7): SQTIHQWPATLVQPVGSPLSLECTVEGTSNPNLYWYRQAAGRGLQLLFYSVGIGQISSEVPQNLSASRPQDRQFILSSKKLLLSDSGFYLCAWSVRTSGSWGYEQYFGPGTRLTVT.

The chain uses TRBV7-3 and TRBJ2-3, with D possibly TRBD1 on 6 matching bases. Germline CDR1 SGHTA, CDR2 FQGTGA. CDR3 length equals 14 residues. Between the trimmed V and J ends, which lost 6 bases and 6 bases, there was a span of 16 bases. CDR3 sequence: CASRDSLRGDTQYF. The DNA of the CDR3 is TGTGCCAGCAGGGACTCGCTCAGGGGCGATACGCAGTATTTT.

This clone appeared a single time. This CDR3 is CASSYKPLSNQPQHF. The CDR3 DNA is TGTGCCAGCAGTTACAAGCCTCTTAGCAATCAGCCCCAGCATTTT. This sequence joins TRBV27 and TRBJ1-5; D is undetermined. V lost 4 bases and J 0 bases, leaving 10 bases between the germline ends. Germline CDR1 and CDR2: MNHEY and SMNVEV (reference sequence). The CDR3 extends over 15 amino acids.

This clone was seen a single time. The chain employs TRBV9 and TRBJ2-7; D is perhaps TRBD2 (7 bases). CDR3 length: 14 residues. The V and J ends lost 2 bases and 2 bases respectively, with 11 bases between them. Germline loops: CDR1 SGDLS, CDR2 YYNGEE. The CDR3 DNA sequence: TGTGCCAGCAGCGTGTCGGGGGGCACCTACGAGCAGTACTTC. Protein: CASSVSGGTYEQYF.

The chain recombines TRBV27 with TRBJ2-1, with no clear D. Germline values: CDR1 MNHEY, CDR2 SMNVEV (reference sequence). V shed 3 bases and J shed 5 bases, with 8 bases lying between them. The CDR3 extends over 13 amino acids. CDR3 sequence (DNA): TGTGCCAGCAGTTTCTCTGCCAACAATGAGCAGTTCTTC. It codes for CASSFSANNEQFF.

This chain connects TRBV11-2 to TRBJ2-2; D not resolved. The CDR3 sequence is 13 residues long. Germline CDR1 is SGHAT and CDR2 is FQNNGV. The ends were cut back, 1 base at V and 6 bases at J, with 6 bases in the middle. Here the CDR3 reads CASSLGQAGELFF. The CDR3 bases are TGTGCCAGCAGCTTAGGTCAGGCCGGGGAGCTGTTTTTT.

This clone was recorded once. The V and J genes are TRBV7-9 and TRBJ2-5; 10 nucleotides line up with TRBD1. Germline V lookup: CDR1 SEHNR, CDR2 FQNEAQ (reference sequence). The length of the CDR3 is 17 residues. V lost 4 bases and J lost 2; bases outside the gene matches: 10. For the CDR3, the DNA is TGTGCCAGCAGCTCAAAAGAATGGGACAGGGGACAAGAGACCCAGTACTTC. This gives the protein CASSSKEWDRGQETQYF.

The J gene is TRBJ2-7, the V gene TRBV27; a possible D gene is TRBD1 (6 bases). CDR3 size: 12 residues. CDR1 is MNHEY, CDR2 SMNVEV, per germline (reference sequence). Trimming took 10 bases from V and 2 from J, leaving 12 bases between them. The CDR3 loop reads CATMTGAYEQYF. DNA of the CDR3: TGTGCCACTATGACAGGCGCCTACGAGCAGTACTTC.

This sequence joins TRBV5-5 and TRBJ1-3, with D possibly TRBD1 on 5 matching bases. Germline V gene data show CDR1 as SGHKS and CDR2 as YYEKEE (reference sequence). V lost 0 bases to trimming and J lost 0 bases, with 7 bases between them. The CDR3 length is 15 residues. CDR3 sequence (DNA): TGTGCCAGCAGCTTGGCCGGGGGCTCTGGAAACACCATATATTTT. It specifies CASSLAGGSGNTIYF.

This chain joins TRBV6-1 and TRBJ2-6; D gene uncertain. V gave up 5 bases and J gave up 1 base, with 9 bases separating them. This CDR3 contains 15 residues. The V gene's germline CDR1 is MNHNS and CDR2 SASEGT. The CDR3 sequence: CASSQGNSGANVLTF. The CDR3 DNA sequence: TGTGCCAGCAGTCAAGGCAATTCTGGGGCCAACGTCCTGACTTTC.

The chain links TRBV11-2 to TRBJ2-5, with 15 bases fitting TRBD2. This CDR3 is built from 18 residues. Germline CDR1 is SGHAT and CDR2 is FQNNGV. Trimming cost V 3 bases and J 1 base; bases outside gene matches: 6. In nucleotides, the CDR3 is TGTGCCAGCAGCTTCGGACTAGCGGGGGGGGCTATCCAAGAGACCCAGTACTTC. Protein: CASSFGLAGGAIQETQYF. Based on the CDR3 plus reference TRBV11-2 and TRBJ2-5, the full variable domain is EAGVAQSPRYKIIEKRQSVAFWCNPISGHATLYWYQQILGQGPKLLIQFQNNGVVDDSQLPKDRFSAERLKGVDSTLKIQPAKLEDSAVYLCASSFGLAGGAIQETQYFGPGTRLLVL.

The chain uses TRBV19 and TRBJ2-3; no clear D gene. The CDR3 has 13 residues. V lost 6 bases to trimming and J lost 0 bases, with 7 bases between them. Germline V CDR1 and CDR2: LNHDA, SQIVND (reference sequence). CDR3 sequence: CASSLSSTDTQYF. CDR3 in DNA: TGTGCCAGTAGCCTTAGTAGCACAGATACGCAGTATTTT.

The chain is built from TRBV28 and TRBJ2-5; a weak D match, TRBD2 (5 bases). The CDR3 is 15 amino acids. Looked up from germline, CDR1 is MDHEN and CDR2 is SYDVKM. V was trimmed by 2 bases and J by 1 base, leaving 11 bases between them. The DNA of the CDR3 is TGTGCCAGCAGTTTAGTACCGGGGTCCCAAGAGACCCAGTACTTC. This encodes CASSLVPGSQETQYF.

J is TRBJ2-1 and V is TRBV21-1. TRBV21-1 is described as a pseudogene. CDR3 size: 13 residues. Written as DNA, the CDR3 is TGTGCCAGCAGCAAAGTTGTCCAACATGAGCAGTTCTTC. Amino acid sequence: CASSKVVQHEQFF.

This clone showed up just a few times. The rearrangement links TRBV7-9 to TRBJ2-2, with D possibly being TRBD1 (6 bases). V was shortened by 6 bases and J by 4 bases, with 18 bases between the two germline ends. Germline V gene sequence: CDR1 SEHNR, CDR2 FQNEAQ (reference sequence). This CDR3 spans 16 amino acids. The CDR3 coding sequence is TGTGCCAGCAGATCCAAGCACAGGGTGTCCACCGGGGAGCTGTTTTTT. Amino acid sequence: CASRSKHRVSTGELFF.